What follows describes a single T cell receptor (beta chain). Generated by immunoSEQ multiplex PCR, the TCRdb table keeps only in-frame clones and is missing some. Of tens of thousands of clones detected, around 90% appear once; the ten largest clones hold 0.52%. The data belong to a study of T cell changes during pregnancy in multiple sclerosis. The CDR3 spans 13 residues. Germline values: CDR1 SQVTM, CDR2 ANQGSEA. Between the trimmed V and J ends, which lost 4 bases and 6 bases, there was a span of 15 bases. The J gene is TRBJ1-1, the V gene TRBV29-1, with D perhaps matching TRBD1 (6 bases). This material consisted of CD4+ T cells from peripheral blood mononuclear cells, taken in the third trimester of pregnancy. The source is a female donor with multiple sclerosis, enrolled in a pregnancy study. The CDR3 here is CSVGYRAGAEAFF. The CDR3 DNA reads TGCAGCGTTGGTTACAGGGCAGGGGCTGAAGCTTTCTTT.